This T cell receptor (beta chain) comes out of a study of OX40 agonist ivuxolimab in advanced cancers. Turning to the study itself: The dose-escalation cohort had hepatocellular carcinoma, melanoma, renal cell or head and neck cancer. Study-wide findings and caveats: The investigators did not determine what antigen specificity the expanded peripheral T cells had. Nonresponders, in some cases, also had low normalized T-cell clonal expansion.

On this clone: The antigen remains undetermined.

Assay used: immunoSEQ multiplex PCR; TCRdb lists only in-frame clones, some missing. The sample has approximately 50,000 clones, 80% seen once; the top ten hold about 3.9%. This TCR came from an adult with an advanced solid tumor such as melanoma, head and neck, liver or kidney cancer. The material sequenced was CD4+ or CD8+ T cells sorted from blood, taken in a trial of the OX40 agonist ivuxolimab.

The CDR3 sequence: CASSTTVFGNTIYF. DNA of the CDR3: TGTGCCAGCAGCACGACGGTTTTCGGAAACACCATATATTTT. The chain joins TRBV7-8 to TRBJ1-3; D not resolved. V was trimmed by 5 bases and J by 4 bases, leaving 12 bases between them. The CDR3 covers 14 residues. CDR1 is SGHVS, CDR2 FQNEAQ, per germline.